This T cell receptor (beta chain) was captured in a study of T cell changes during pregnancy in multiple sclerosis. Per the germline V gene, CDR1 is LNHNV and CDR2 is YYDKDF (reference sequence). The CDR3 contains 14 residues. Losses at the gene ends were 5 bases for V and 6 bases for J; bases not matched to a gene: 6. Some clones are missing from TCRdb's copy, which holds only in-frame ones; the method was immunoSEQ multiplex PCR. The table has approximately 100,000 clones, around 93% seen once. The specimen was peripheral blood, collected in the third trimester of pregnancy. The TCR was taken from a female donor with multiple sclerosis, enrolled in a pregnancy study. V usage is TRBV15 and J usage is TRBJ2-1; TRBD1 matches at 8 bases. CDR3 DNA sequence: TGTGCCACCAGCCTAGGGACAGGAAGCAATGAGCAGTTCTTC. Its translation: CATSLGTGSNEQFF.